A single sample gave rise to the 26 T cell receptor beta chains below, sequenced in a study of shared clonotypes between healthy human individuals. Sequenced by immunoSEQ multiplex PCR; TCRdb stores in-frame clones only, minus some. The sample includes some 1.4 million clones, 95% to 97% of them seen just once. The specimen was naive CD4+ T cells sorted from blood. Stated subset: CD45RA+ positively selected. Every receptor here comes from a man aged 30 to 45 in good health.

The V call is TRBV20-1, the J call TRBJ2-7, with 7 bases aligning to TRBD2. Per germline, CDR1 DFQATT and CDR2 SNEGSKA (reference sequence). This CDR3 has 9 residues. Trimming at V came to 6 bases and at J to 11 bases, leaving 4 bases not matched to a gene. CDR3 in amino acids: CSASGTKYF. DNA for the CDR3: TGCAGTGCCTCCGGGACTAAGTACTTC.

J is TRBJ2-1 and V is TRBV5-8; D possibly matches TRBD1 or TRBD2 (5 bases each). Looked up from germline, CDR1 is SGHTS and CDR2 is YDEGEE. The CDR3 is made up of 15 amino acids. V lost 0 bases and J lost 3, with 10 bases in between. CDR3 sequence reads: CASSLGGSIYNEQFF. CDR3 nucleotide sequence: TGTGCCAGCAGCTTGGGGGGGTCCATCTACAATGAGCAGTTCTTC.

The chain employs TRBV28 and TRBJ1-5, with D perhaps matching TRBD1 (5 bases). Germline V gene sequence: CDR1 MDHEN, CDR2 SYDVKM. This CDR3 contains 15 residues. Here the CDR3 DNA reads TGTGGCTCAAAACCGGGACGCAGGATCAATCAGCCCCAGCATTTT. Protein: CGSKPGRRINQPQHF.

The chain combines TRBV4-3 with TRBJ2-3; weak D call: TRBD1 (5 bases). The CDR3 is 17 amino acids. Trimming removed 8 bases from V and 4 bases from J, with 25 bases in between. Looked up from germline, CDR1 is LGHNA and CDR2 is YSLEER. Here the CDR3 DNA reads TGCGCCAGCCGGCAATCTGCAGGGTCCACGAGTCCAGATACGCAGTATTTT. The encoded protein is CASRQSAGSTSPDTQYF.

J is TRBJ2-4 and V is TRBV18; D unresolved. CDR1 is KGHSH and CDR2 is LQKENI in the germline V gene. Trimming removed 1 base at V and 4 bases at J, with 11 bases between. The CDR3 extends over 15 amino acids. CDR3 in DNA: TGTGCCAGCTCACCACGGGCAACAGAGAAAAACATTCAGTACTTC. Translated: CASSPRATEKNIQYF. Looking up the rest from reference TRBV18 and TRBJ2-4 gives the full variable domain: NAGVMQNPRHLVRRRGQEARLRCSPMKGHSHVYWYRQLPEEGLKFMVYLQKENIIDESGMPKERFSAEFPKEGPSILRIQQVVRGDSAAYFCASSPRATEKNIQYFGAGTRLSVL.

As for this clone: One end of the junction fails to match germline, which may point to a read error. This chain joins TRBV7-9 and TRBJ1-2; 8 nucleotides agree with TRBD1. The CDR3 is made up of 15 amino acids. Germline CDR1 and CDR2: SEHNR and FQNEAQ (reference sequence). The CDR3: CASSYNRDRINKASF. CDR3 nucleotides: TGTGCCAGCAGCTACAACCGGGACAGGATTAATAAGGCCTCATTC.

The genes are TRBV2 and TRBJ2-5; D is perhaps TRBD2 (6 bases). V lost 6 bases and J lost 5, with 19 bases in between. CDR1 is SNHLY, CDR2 FYNNEI, per germline. CDR3 length: 15 amino acids. The CDR3 sequence: CASSQRAGGAETQYF. CDR3 sequence (DNA): TGTGCCAGCAGCCAGCGGGCAGGCGGGGCGGAGACCCAGTACTTC.

The V and J genes are TRBV5-8 and TRBJ1-5; D gene uncertain. The CDR3 runs to 16 residues. Germline lookup yields CDR1 SGHTS and CDR2 YDEGEE. The V gene lost 2 bases and the J gene lost 3 bases, with 15 bases spanning the gap. The CDR3 is CASSLRNSRDNQPQHF. CDR3 DNA: TGTGCCAGCAGCTTACGTAACTCCAGAGACAATCAGCCCCAGCATTTT.

The genes are TRBV11-1 and TRBJ2-3, with 11 bases identical to TRBD2. CDR1 is SGHAT, CDR2 FQDESV, per germline (reference sequence). The ends lost 0 bases at V and 5 bases at J; junction bases unmatched: 10. There are 18 residues in the CDR3. This chain's CDR3 is CASSLAKLAGGSGDTQYF. The CDR3 DNA follows: TGTGCCAGCAGCTTAGCGAAGCTAGCGGGAGGTTCTGGAGATACGCAGTATTTT. The full variable domain, with the rest looked up from reference TRBV11-1 and TRBJ2-3, is EAEVAQSPRYKITEKSQAVAFWCDPISGHATLYWYRQILGQGPELLVQFQDESVVDDSQLPKDRFSAERLKGVDSTLKIQPAELGDSAMYLCASSLAKLAGGSGDTQYFGPGTRLTVL.

The rearrangement links TRBV6-5 to TRBJ2-7, with D possibly being TRBD1 (5 bases). The germline V and J ends were trimmed by 9 bases and 3 bases, with 9 bases remaining between them. From germline, CDR1 is MNHEY and CDR2 SVGAGI. The CDR3 length is 11 residues. CDR3 region: CARDKDYEQYF. CDR3 DNA: TGTGCCAGGGACAAGGACTACGAGCAGTACTTC.

The chain joins TRBV27 to TRBJ2-7; D possibly corresponds to TRBD2 (5 bases). Trimming cost V 1 base and J 9 bases, with 7 bases left between them. CDR1 MNHEY and CDR2 SMNVEV come from the germline V gene (reference sequence). The CDR3 is 11 residues long. The CDR3 DNA sequence: TGTGCCAGCAGTTTATTGGGAGTGCAGTACTTC. It translates to CASSLLGVQYF.

V and J are TRBV10-3 and TRBJ2-1, with 9 nucleotides matching TRBD1. J was trimmed by 12 bases and V by 2 bases; bases with no gene match: 11. The V gene's germline CDR1 is ENHRY and CDR2 SYGVKD. This CDR3 is built from 15 residues. This CDR3 reads CAISEQGQGPFWQFF. As DNA, the CDR3 is TGTGCCATCAGTGAGCAGGGACAGGGCCCTTTTTGGCAGTTCTTC.

The rearrangement joins TRBV9 to TRBJ2-2; D gene uncertain. CDR1 and CDR2 from the germline V gene are SGDLS and YYNGEE. The CDR3 sequence is 14 residues long. V was cut by 1 base and J by 6 bases, with 10 bases left in between. CDR3 sequence: CASSVSTAPGELFF. CDR3 sequence (DNA): TGTGCCAGCAGCGTAAGCACAGCCCCCGGGGAGCTGTTTTTT.

The CDR3, as DNA: TGTGCCAGCAGTTCCTTTAGCGGGAGGGCCGACAATGAGCAGTTCTTC. This encodes CASSSFSGRADNEQFF. This sequence joins TRBV25-1 and TRBJ2-1, with TRBD2 matching 11 bases. This CDR3 spans 16 amino acids. After removal of 5 bases from V and 5 bases from J, the junction contained 8 bases not matched to a gene. Germline CDR1 and CDR2: MGHDK and SYGVNS.

V usage is TRBV2 and J usage is TRBJ2-7; TRBD2 might be the D (5 bases). The germline CDR1 and CDR2 sequences are SNHLY and FYNNEI. The V end lost 3 bases, the J end lost 0 bases, and 12 bases lay between the germline ends. The CDR3 has 15 amino acids. CDR3 coding DNA: TGTGCCAGCAGTGACGGCCATACTAGCTCCTACGAGCAGTACTTC. This codes for CASSDGHTSSYEQYF.

V is TRBV10-3 and J is TRBJ1-2; perhaps TRBD1 as D (5 bases). With 3 bases removed from V and 5 bases from J, the gap between germline ends came to 10 bases. Germline CDR1 ENHRY, CDR2 SYGVKD. The CDR3 contains 13 residues. CDR3 sequence: CAISDLRTYGYTF. The CDR3 DNA sequence: TGTGCCATCAGTGATCTCAGGACATATGGCTACACCTTC.

The chain recombines TRBV7-6 with TRBJ2-3; possible D gene TRBD1, 6 bases. The CDR3 has 13 amino acids. Between the trimmed V and J ends, which lost 1 base and 6 bases, there was a span of 8 bases. Germline V lookup: CDR1 SGHVS, CDR2 FNYEAQ. This chain's CDR3 is CASSLGTGDTQYF. The CDR3 DNA is TGTGCCAGCAGCTTAGGCACAGGGGATACGCAGTATTTT.

On this clone: Other DNA sequences in the sample encode the same CDR3. The gene calls are TRBV20-1 and TRBJ1-5, with D uncertain. Germline V lookup: CDR1 DFQATT, CDR2 SNEGSKA (reference sequence). V was trimmed by 6 bases and J by 3 bases, leaving 3 bases between them. There are 10 residues in the CDR3. CDR3 sequence (DNA): TGCAGTGCCAACAATCAGCCCCAGCATTTT. This codes for CSANNQPQHF.

V is TRBV11-2 and J is TRBJ2-2; D uncertain. This CDR3 has 16 amino acids. The ends were cut back, 4 bases at V and 0 bases at J, with 12 bases in the middle. Germline values: CDR1 SGHAT, CDR2 FQNNGV. CDR3 DNA sequence: TGTGCCAGCAGCTCACCCCGACGGGCGAACACCGGGGAGCTGTTTTTT. It yields the protein CASSSPRRANTGELFF.

The chain employs TRBV5-4 and TRBJ2-6; 14 bases align to TRBD2. CDR3 length: 20 residues. Per the germline V gene, CDR1 is SGHNT and CDR2 is YYREEE (reference sequence). The trim removed 3 bases at V and 4 bases at J, leaving 12 bases unmatched. This CDR3 reads CASSSPGTSGSPRGANVLTF. The DNA for the CDR3 is TGTGCCAGCAGCTCCCCCGGGACTAGCGGGAGCCCTCGGGGGGCCAACGTCCTGACTTTC.

Comment on this clone: Different DNA sequences within this sample yield the same CDR3. The rearrangement links TRBV30 to TRBJ1-2; D call uncertain. Trimming pared 0 bases from V and 4 bases from J, leaving 9 bases between. This CDR3 spans 13 amino acids. CDR1 and CDR2 from the germline V gene are GTSNPN and SVGIG (reference sequence). The CDR3 bases are TGTGCCTGGAGTGTATTGGGCAGCTATGGCTACACCTTC. Residues: CAWSVLGSYGYTF.

The chain employs TRBV12-5 and TRBJ2-7; weak D call: TRBD2 (6 bases). The V and J ends lost 6 bases and 0 bases respectively, with 12 bases between them. The germline V gene encodes CDR1 LGHNT and CDR2 FRNRAP. The CDR3 loop spans 14 amino acids. CDR3 in amino acids: CASGTGDTSYEQYF. In nucleotides, the CDR3 is TGTGCTAGTGGGACGGGAGACACCTCCTACGAGCAGTACTTC.

The chain combines TRBV5-5 with TRBJ1-4; 10 positions match TRBD1. Trimming removed 0 bases from V and 4 bases from J; junction bases left unmatched: 6. There are 17 residues in the CDR3. Germline-derived CDR1 and CDR2 are SGHKS and YYEKEE (reference sequence). This CDR3 is CASSLATGTGVNEKLFF. In DNA, the CDR3 is TGTGCCAGCAGCTTGGCAACCGGGACAGGGGTTAATGAAAAACTGTTTTTT.

The chain employs TRBV29-1 and TRBJ2-1; 12 nucleotides line up with TRBD2. Germline V gene sequence: CDR1 SQVTM, CDR2 ANQGSEA. The V gene end was trimmed by 7 bases and the J gene end by 14 bases; junction bases not matched to a gene: 9. There are 12 residues in the CDR3. In DNA form, the CDR3 reads TGCAGCGCCAGGACTAGCGGGGCCCAAAAGTTCTTC. Encoded protein: CSARTSGAQKFF.

V is TRBV27 and J is TRBJ1-2, with D hard to call. The CDR3 runs to 14 residues. With 5 bases removed from V and 6 bases from J, the gap between germline ends came to 16 bases. The germline V gene has CDR1 MNHEY and CDR2 SMNVEV (reference sequence). The chain's CDR3 is CASSPNYEGDGYTF. The CDR3 nucleotides are TGTGCCAGCAGTCCAAACTATGAGGGTGATGGCTACACCTTC.

This clone was picked up one time. The chain carries TRBV18 and TRBJ2-2; D is undetermined. The germline V gene has CDR1 KGHSH and CDR2 LQKENI. Deletions cut 1 base from V and 3 bases from J, with 9 bases between. The CDR3 extends over 15 amino acids. CDR3 protein: CASSPLISDTGELFF. CDR3 in DNA: TGTGCCAGCTCACCACTGATCTCGGACACCGGGGAGCTGTTTTTT.